This T cell receptor (beta chain) was recorded in a study of blood T cell repertoires in COVID-19. Study-level background: Sources were T cells, B-cell-depleted T cells, or PBMCs; the material itself was cDNA or gDNA.

Trimming at V came to 3 bases and at J to 4 bases, leaving 2 bases not matched to a gene. The germline gives CDR1 SGDLS, CDR2 YYNGEE. CDR3 length: 14 residues. Authors' methods: Researchers report that nucleated cell counts were estimated from reference gene primer amplification. This table comes from immunoSEQ multiplex PCR, and its TCRdb copy is limited to in-frame clones, with some not included. V and J calls and clone size are given by that table; D and trimming were obtained from the DNA. The sample lists around 280,000 clones, 90% seen once, with 1.5% to 2% in the top ten. Participants came from fewer than 25 US areas, aged about 18 to 89 years.

The chain uses TRBV9 and TRBJ1-3; 9 nucleotides match TRBD1. This clonotype originated in a woman aged 18-29 years with acute COVID-19. Sequenced sample: PBMCs or T cells enriched from blood (not recorded which). CDR3 nucleotides: TGTGCCAGCAGCGCCGGGACAGGGGGAAACACCATATATTTT. Translated: CASSAGTGGNTIYF.